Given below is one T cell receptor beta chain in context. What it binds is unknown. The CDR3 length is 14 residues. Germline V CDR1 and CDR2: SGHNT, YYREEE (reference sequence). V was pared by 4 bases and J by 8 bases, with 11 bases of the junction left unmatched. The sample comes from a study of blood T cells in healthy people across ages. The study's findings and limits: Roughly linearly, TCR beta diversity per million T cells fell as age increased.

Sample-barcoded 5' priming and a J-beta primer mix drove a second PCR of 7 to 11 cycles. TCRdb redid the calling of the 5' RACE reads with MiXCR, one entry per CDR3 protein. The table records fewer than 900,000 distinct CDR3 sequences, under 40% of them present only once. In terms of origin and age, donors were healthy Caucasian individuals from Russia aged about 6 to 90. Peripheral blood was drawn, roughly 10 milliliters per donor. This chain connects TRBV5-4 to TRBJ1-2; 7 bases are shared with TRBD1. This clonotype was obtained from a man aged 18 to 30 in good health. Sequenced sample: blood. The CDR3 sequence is CASSPVDRAEGYTF. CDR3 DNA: TGTGCCAGCAGCCCGGTTGACAGGGCGGAGGGCTACACCTTC.